The subject of this entry is one TCR beta chain. Sequencing of TCR beta was performed on blood CD8+ and CD4+ T cells. This entry belongs to a study of CD8 T cells in Susac syndrome. Germline V lookup: CDR1 MGHRA, CDR2 YSYEKL. The CDR3 sequence is 14 residues long. The junction had 4 bases not matched to a gene; V was cut back by 4 bases and J by 2 bases. 0.5 to 1 ug RNA was reverse transcribed with random hexamers. With immunoSEQ multiplex PCR, TCR beta CDR3 was amplified across 54 Vbeta and 13 Jbeta. Each CDR3 protein gets one entry after TCRdb re-called the immunoSEQ multiplex PCR reads with MiXCR. In the table there are 350,000 to 550,000 distinct CDR3 sequences, 85% to 90% of which are singletons.

The rearrangement joins TRBV4-1 to TRBJ1-2; 7 positions agree with TRBD1. The TCR was taken from a human donor with multiple sclerosis. The sequencing sample was made of CD8+ T cells from PBMCs. CDR3 nucleotide sequence: TGCGCCAGCAGCCCCCTACAGGGGAACTATGGCTACACCTTC. The encoded protein is CASSPLQGNYGYTF.